This TCR beta chain was profiled in a study of technical replicates of blood from a handful of donors. CDR1 and CDR2 from the germline V gene are SGHKS and YYEKEE (reference sequence). The length of the CDR3 is 14 residues. V was trimmed by 0 bases and J by 1 base, leaving 7 bases between them. Assay: immunoSEQ multiplex PCR; the TCRdb copy retains only in-frame clones and omits some. The table has tens of thousands of clones, roughly 94% seen once. What was sequenced was T cells isolated from PBMCs. The source is a human donor in good health. V and J are TRBV5-5 and TRBJ2-5; possibly TRBD1 for D (6 bases). CDR3 sequence: CASSLAGAQETQYF. The CDR3 coding sequence is TGTGCCAGCAGCTTGGCAGGGGCCCAAGAGACCCAGTACTTC.